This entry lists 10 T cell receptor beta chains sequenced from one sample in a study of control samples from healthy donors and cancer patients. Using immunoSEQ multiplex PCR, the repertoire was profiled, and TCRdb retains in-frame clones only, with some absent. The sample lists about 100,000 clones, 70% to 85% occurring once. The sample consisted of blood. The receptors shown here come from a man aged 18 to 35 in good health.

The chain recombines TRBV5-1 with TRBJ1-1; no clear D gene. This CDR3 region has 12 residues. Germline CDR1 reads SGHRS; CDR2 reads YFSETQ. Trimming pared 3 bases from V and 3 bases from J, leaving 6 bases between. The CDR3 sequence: CASSSGDTEAFF. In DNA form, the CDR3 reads TGCGCCAGCAGCTCTGGGGACACTGAAGCTTTCTTT. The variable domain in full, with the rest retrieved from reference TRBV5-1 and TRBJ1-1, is KAGVTQTPRYLIKTRGQQVTLSCSPISGHRSVSWYQQTPGQGLQFLFEYFSETQRNKGNFPGRFSGRQFSNSRSEMNVSTLELGDSALYLCASSSGDTEAFFGQGTRLTVV.

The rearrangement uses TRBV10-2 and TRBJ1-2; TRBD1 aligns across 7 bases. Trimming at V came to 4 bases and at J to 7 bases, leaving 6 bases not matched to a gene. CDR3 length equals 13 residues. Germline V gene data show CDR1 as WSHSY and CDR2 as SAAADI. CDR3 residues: CASSVDRVAGYTF. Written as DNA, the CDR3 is TGCGCCAGCAGTGTAGACAGGGTGGCTGGCTACACCTTC.

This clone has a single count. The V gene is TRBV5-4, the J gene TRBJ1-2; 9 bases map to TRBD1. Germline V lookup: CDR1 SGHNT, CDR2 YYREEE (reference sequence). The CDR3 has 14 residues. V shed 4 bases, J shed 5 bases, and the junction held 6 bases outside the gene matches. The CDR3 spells CASSLDRGGYGYTF. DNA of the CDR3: TGTGCCAGCAGCCTAGACAGGGGGGGATATGGCTACACCTTC.

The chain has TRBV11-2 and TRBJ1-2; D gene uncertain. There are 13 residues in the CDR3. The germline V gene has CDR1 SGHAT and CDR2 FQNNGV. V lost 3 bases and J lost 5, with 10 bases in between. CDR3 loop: CASSFRPGYGYTF. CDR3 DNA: TGTGCCAGCAGCTTCCGCCCCGGGTATGGCTACACCTTC.

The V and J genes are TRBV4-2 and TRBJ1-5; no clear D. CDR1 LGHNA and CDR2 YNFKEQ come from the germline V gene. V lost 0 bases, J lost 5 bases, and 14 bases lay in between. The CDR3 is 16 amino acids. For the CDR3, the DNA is TGTGCCAGCAGCCAAGAATATGCGGGGAGTTATCAGCCCCAGCATTTT. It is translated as CASSQEYAGSYQPQHF.

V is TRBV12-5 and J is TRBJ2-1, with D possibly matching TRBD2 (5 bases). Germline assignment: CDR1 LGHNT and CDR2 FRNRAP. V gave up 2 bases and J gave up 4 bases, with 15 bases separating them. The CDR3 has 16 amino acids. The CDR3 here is CASGLSTGITYNEQFF. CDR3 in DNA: TGTGCTAGTGGTTTGTCTACCGGGATCACTTACAATGAGCAGTTCTTC.

For the CDR3, the DNA is TGTGCCAGTAGTATCATCGCTACTGGTTCGCGGAACACTGAAGCTTTCTTT. This codes for CASSIIATGSRNTEAFF. V gene TRBV19 combines with J gene TRBJ1-1; D gene unclear. V shed 3 bases and J shed 1 base, with 18 bases lying between them. The CDR3 is 17 residues long. From germline, CDR1 is LNHDA and CDR2 SQIVND (reference sequence).

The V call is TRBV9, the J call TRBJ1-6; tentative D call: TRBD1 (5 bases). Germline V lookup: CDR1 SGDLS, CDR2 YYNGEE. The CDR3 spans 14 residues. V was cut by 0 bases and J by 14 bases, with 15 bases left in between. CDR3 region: CASSVGGDFVALHF. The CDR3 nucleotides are TGTGCCAGCAGCGTAGGGGGCGACTTCGTGGCCCTCCACTTT.

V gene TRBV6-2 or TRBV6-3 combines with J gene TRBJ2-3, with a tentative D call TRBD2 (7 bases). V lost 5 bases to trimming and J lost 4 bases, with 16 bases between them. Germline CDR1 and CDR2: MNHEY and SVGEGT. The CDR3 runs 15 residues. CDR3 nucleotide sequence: TGTGCCAGCAGTCCCCTACGGGGGGCGTCAGATACGCAGTATTTT. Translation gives CASSPLRGASDTQYF.

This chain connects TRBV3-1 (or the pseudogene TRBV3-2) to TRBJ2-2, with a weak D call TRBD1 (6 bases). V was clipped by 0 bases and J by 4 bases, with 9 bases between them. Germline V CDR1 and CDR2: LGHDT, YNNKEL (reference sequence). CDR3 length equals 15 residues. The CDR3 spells CASSQEWTATGELFF. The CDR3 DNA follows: TGTGCCAGCAGCCAAGAATGGACAGCCACCGGGGAGCTGTTTTTT.